This passage covers 18 T cell receptor beta chains from one sample sequenced in a study of T cell responses to AZD1222 COVID-19 vaccine. The table came from immunoSEQ multiplex PCR; TCRdb's copy has only in-frame clones and leaves some out. The sample holds approximately 150,000 clones, 80% to 95% seen once. Sequencing used peripheral blood, obtained 28 days after the second AZD1222 dose. These receptors were taken from an adult who received the AZD1222 COVID-19 vaccine.

V and J are TRBV6-5 and TRBJ1-1; D is uncertain. The CDR3 runs to 12 residues. Between the trimmed V and J ends, which lost 0 bases and 7 bases, there was a span of 6 bases. Germline CDR1 reads MNHEY; CDR2 reads SVGAGI. The CDR3 protein is CASSYSDGEAFF. The CDR3 nucleotides are TGTGCCAGCAGTTACTCGGACGGTGAAGCTTTCTTT.

The rearrangement uses TRBV11-2 and TRBJ1-4; D gene uncertain. CDR1 and CDR2 from the germline V gene are SGHAT and FQNNGV. With 3 bases removed from V and 8 bases from J, the gap between germline ends came to 10 bases. This CDR3 comprises 13 residues. CDR3 protein: CASSFLTAEKLFF. As DNA, the CDR3 is TGTGCCAGCAGCTTCTTAACTGCAGAAAAACTGTTTTTT.

V gene TRBV5-1 combines with J gene TRBJ1-4, with D perhaps TRBD1 (5 bases). This CDR3 has 14 amino acids. Trimming pared 2 bases from V and 6 bases from J, leaving 11 bases between. Looked up from germline, CDR1 is SGHRS and CDR2 is YFSETQ. CDR3 nucleotide sequence: TGCGCCAGCAGCTTCGTAGGGGAGGATGAAAAACTGTTTTTT. Translation gives CASSFVGEDEKLFF.

V and J are TRBV2 and TRBJ2-2; 7 bases map to TRBD1. The V gene's germline CDR1 is SNHLY and CDR2 FYNNEI. The CDR3 extends over 16 amino acids. The ends lost 0 bases at V and 0 bases at J; junction bases unmatched: 1. CDR3 DNA: TGTGCCAGCAGTGAAGCGGGGACAGCGAACACCGGGGAGCTGTTTTTT. Protein product: CASSEAGTANTGELFF.

The chain is built from TRBV19 and TRBJ2-6; D uncertain. Trimming shortened V by 5 bases and J by 0 bases, and 17 bases separated the two germline ends. Germline V gene data show CDR1 as LNHDA and CDR2 as SQIVND (reference sequence). The CDR3 totals 18 residues. The CDR3 protein is CASSPPTGQASGANVLTF. The CDR3 DNA reads as TGTGCCAGTAGTCCCCCAACTGGGCAGGCCTCTGGGGCCAACGTCCTGACTTTC.

The chain uses TRBV7-2 and TRBJ1-5; tentatively, D is TRBD1 (6 bases). Trimming took off 5 bases at V and 0 bases at J, with 17 bases between the two ends. The CDR3 extends over 17 amino acids. Germline V CDR1 and CDR2: SGHTA, FQGNSA. DNA of the CDR3: TGTGCCAGCAGCGCCCGAACAGGGCAGAATAGCAATCAGCCCCAGCATTTT. It specifies CASSARTGQNSNQPQHF.

The chain has TRBV19 and TRBJ2-1, with 10 bases lining up with TRBD2. V shed 6 bases, J shed 5 bases, and the junction held 1 base outside the gene matches. The germline V gene has CDR1 LNHDA and CDR2 SQIVND (reference sequence). The CDR3 is 13 amino acids. CDR3 nucleotide sequence: TGTGCCAGTAGCGGACTAGCGGACAATGAGCAGTTCTTC. Translation gives CASSGLADNEQFF.

The chain has TRBV19 and TRBJ2-2, with D possibly matching TRBD1 (6 bases). V was cut by 7 bases and J by 4 bases, with 13 bases left in between. The CDR3 is 14 amino acids. Germline CDR1 reads LNHDA; CDR2 reads SQIVND (reference sequence). Written as DNA, the CDR3 is TGTGCCAGTACTCCAGGGGTGGCCACCGGGGAGCTGTTTTTT. This sequence encodes CASTPGVATGELFF.

V usage is TRBV27 and J usage is TRBJ2-3; 9 positions agree with TRBD2. This CDR3 has 17 residues. Germline V lookup: CDR1 MNHEY, CDR2 SMNVEV (reference sequence). The trim removed 7 bases at V and 2 bases at J, leaving 13 bases unmatched. CDR3 region: CASISPYERGDTDTQYF. In DNA form, the CDR3 reads TGTGCCAGCATCTCCCCTTATGAGCGGGGGGACACAGATACGCAGTATTTT.

The chain is built from TRBV7-9 and TRBJ1-3; TRBD1 might be the D (6 bases). Germline loops: CDR1 SEHNR, CDR2 FQNEAQ (reference sequence). This CDR3 comprises 14 residues. Trimming pared 5 bases from V and 2 bases from J, leaving 10 bases between. The CDR3 DNA follows: TGTGCCAGCAGCGCGACAGGCGCTGGAAACACCATATATTTT. Translating it yields CASSATGAGNTIYF.

The chain links TRBV2 to TRBJ1-1, with D tentatively TRBD1 (5 bases). This CDR3 is built from 14 residues. CDR1 and CDR2 (germline): SNHLY, FYNNEI. The V end was cut by 4 bases, the J end by 0 bases, with 9 bases between. CDR3: CASSALTVNTEAFF. The DNA for the CDR3 is TGTGCCAGCAGTGCCCTGACAGTGAACACTGAAGCTTTCTTT.

The chain couples TRBV3-1 (or the pseudogene TRBV3-2) to TRBJ2-3; 10 nucleotides align to TRBD2. The germline CDR1 and CDR2 sequences are LGHDT and YNNKEL (reference sequence). The CDR3 covers 16 residues. Trimming removed 5 bases from V and 3 bases from J; junction bases left unmatched: 8. CDR3 in amino acids: CASSTLAGDGTDTQYF. The CDR3, as DNA: TGTGCCAGCAGCACTCTAGCGGGGGATGGGACAGATACGCAGTATTTT.

This sequence joins TRBV7-3 and TRBJ2-1; D not resolved. Trimming left V 1 base short and J 7 bases short, with 8 bases between. The CDR3 extends over 13 amino acids. Germline V CDR1 and CDR2: SGHTA, FQGTGA. CDR3 loop: CASSLSWANEQFF. The CDR3 region has the DNA TGTGCCAGCAGCTTAAGCTGGGCTAATGAGCAGTTCTTC.

This rearrangement joins TRBV28 to TRBJ1-3; D call uncertain. The CDR3 has 16 residues. With 5 bases removed from V and 0 bases from J, the gap between germline ends came to 14 bases. Germline values: CDR1 MDHEN, CDR2 SYDVKM. The CDR3 here is CASSAPGWLSGNTIYF. CDR3 bases: TGTGCCAGCAGTGCTCCGGGCTGGCTCTCTGGAAACACCATATATTTT.

This chain uses TRBV7-2 with TRBJ1-4; tentatively, D is TRBD1 (6 bases). CDR1 is SGHTA, CDR2 FQGNSA, per germline. This CDR3 contains 16 residues. Deletions cut 5 bases from V and 6 bases from J, with 19 bases between. For the CDR3, the DNA is TGTGCCAGCAGCCCCTCGAACAGGGTCGGAGATGAAAAACTGTTTTTT. Protein sequence: CASSPSNRVGDEKLFF.

The rearrangement uses TRBV7-9 and TRBJ1-2; D is undetermined. Trimming left V 1 base short and J 4 bases short, with 7 bases between. The CDR3 has 13 residues. Germline V gene lookup returns CDR1 SEHNR and CDR2 FQNEAQ (reference sequence). The CDR3 protein is CASSLDGPYGYTF. Written as DNA, the CDR3 is TGTGCCAGCAGCTTAGACGGACCCTATGGCTACACCTTC.

This chain uses TRBV6-5 with TRBJ2-1; D call uncertain. CDR1 is MNHEY, CDR2 SVGAGI, per germline. Between the trimmed V and J ends, which lost 0 bases and 8 bases, there was a span of 8 bases. The CDR3 extends over 13 amino acids. The CDR3 DNA follows: TGTGCCAGCAGTTACTCCCTTTATGATGAGCAGTTCTTC. This sequence encodes CASSYSLYDEQFF.

This clone occurred a few times. The V and J genes are TRBV15 and TRBJ1-4; TRBD1 might be the D (6 bases). Germline V CDR1 and CDR2: LNHNV, YYDKDF (reference sequence). Trimming removed 1 base from V and 8 bases from J, with 14 bases in between. This CDR3 comprises 15 residues. This chain's CDR3 is CATSRGIQGGEKLFF. DNA of the CDR3: TGTGCCACCAGCAGAGGGATACAGGGAGGGGAAAAACTGTTTTTT.